This TCR beta chain was sequenced in a study of post-analysis software for immune sequencing data. Across the study: Multiple sclerosis in the patients followed relapsing-remitting, secondary progressive and progressive-relapsing courses. Overall study results and limits: The normalized Chao1 diversity of multiple sclerosis patients was significantly lower than that of controls. Five TRBV segments occurring more often in patients than controls included TRBV5-6, TRBV5-1 and TRBV20-1.

Regarding this clonotype: Its antigen is not known.

Sequencing libraries made from TCR beta cDNA carried unique molecular identifiers. One entry per CDR3 protein, called by TCRdb with MiXCR from the PCR reads. The sample shows roughly 400,000 distinct CDR3 sequences, approximately 38% of them seen only once. Germline V gives CDR1 SGHRS, CDR2 YFSETQ. CDR3 length: 14 amino acids. V lost 4 bases and J 3 bases, leaving 12 bases between the germline ends. The sequence was obtained from a girl aged 2-15 years with multiple sclerosis. V gene TRBV5-1 combines with J gene TRBJ2-3, with D possibly being TRBD2 (5 bases). The sample comprised blood. DNA of the CDR3: TGCGCCAGCAGCCGACTATCTGCAACAGATACGCAGTATTTT. This encodes CASSRLSATDTQYF. The full variable domain, in which reference TRBV5-1 and TRBJ2-3 provide the parts outside the CDR3, is KAGVTQTPRYLIKTRGQQVTLSCSPISGHRSVSWYQQTPGQGLQFLFEYFSETQRNKGNFPGRFSGRQFSNSRSEMNVSTLELGDSALYLCASSRLSATDTQYFGPGTRLTVL.